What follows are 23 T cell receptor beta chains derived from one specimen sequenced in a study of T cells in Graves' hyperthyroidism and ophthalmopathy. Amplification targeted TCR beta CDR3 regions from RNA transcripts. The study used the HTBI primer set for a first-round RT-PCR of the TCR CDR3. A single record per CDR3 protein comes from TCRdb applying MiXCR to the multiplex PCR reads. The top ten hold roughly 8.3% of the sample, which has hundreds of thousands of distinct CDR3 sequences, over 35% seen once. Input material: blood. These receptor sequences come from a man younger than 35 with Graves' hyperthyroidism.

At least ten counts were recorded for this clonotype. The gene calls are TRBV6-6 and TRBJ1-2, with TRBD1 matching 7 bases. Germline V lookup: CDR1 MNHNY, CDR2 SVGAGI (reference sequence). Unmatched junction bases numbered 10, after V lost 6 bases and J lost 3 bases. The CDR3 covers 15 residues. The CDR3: CASSAQDRRHYGYTF. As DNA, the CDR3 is TGTGCCAGCAGCGCCCAGGACAGGCGTCACTATGGCTACACCTTC.

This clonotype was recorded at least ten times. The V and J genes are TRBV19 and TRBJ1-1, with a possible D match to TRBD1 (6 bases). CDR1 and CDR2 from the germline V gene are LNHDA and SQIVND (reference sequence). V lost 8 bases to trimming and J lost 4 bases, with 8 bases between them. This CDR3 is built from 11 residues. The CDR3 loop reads CASGTFTEAFF. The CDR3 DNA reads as TGTGCCAGTGGGACATTCACTGAAGCTTTCTTT.

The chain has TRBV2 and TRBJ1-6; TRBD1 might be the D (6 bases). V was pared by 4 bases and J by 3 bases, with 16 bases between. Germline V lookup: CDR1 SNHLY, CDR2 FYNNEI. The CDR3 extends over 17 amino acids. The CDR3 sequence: CASSVRGTIFYNSPLHF. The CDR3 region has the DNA TGTGCCAGCAGTGTGAGGGGGACAATATTCTATAATTCACCCCTCCACTTT.

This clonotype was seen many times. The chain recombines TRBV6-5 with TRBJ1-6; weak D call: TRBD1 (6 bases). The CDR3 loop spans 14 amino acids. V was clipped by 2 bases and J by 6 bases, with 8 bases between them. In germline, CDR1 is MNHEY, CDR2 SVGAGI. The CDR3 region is CASSYNRANSPLHF. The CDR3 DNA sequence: TGTGCCAGCAGTTACAACAGGGCTAATTCACCCCTCCACTTT.

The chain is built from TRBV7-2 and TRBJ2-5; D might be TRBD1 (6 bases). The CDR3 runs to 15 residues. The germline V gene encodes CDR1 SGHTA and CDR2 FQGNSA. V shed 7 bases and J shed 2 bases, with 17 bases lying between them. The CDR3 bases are TGTGCCAGCACCCGCAACAGGGCGAGACAAGAGACCCAGTACTTC. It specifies CASTRNRARQETQYF.

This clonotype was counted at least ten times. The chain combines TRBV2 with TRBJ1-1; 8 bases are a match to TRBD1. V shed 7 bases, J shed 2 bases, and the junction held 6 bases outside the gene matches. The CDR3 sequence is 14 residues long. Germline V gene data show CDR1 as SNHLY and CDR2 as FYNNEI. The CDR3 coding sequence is TGTGCCAGCACCCAGGGGGCACTCAACACTGAAGCTTTCTTT. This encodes CASTQGALNTEAFF.

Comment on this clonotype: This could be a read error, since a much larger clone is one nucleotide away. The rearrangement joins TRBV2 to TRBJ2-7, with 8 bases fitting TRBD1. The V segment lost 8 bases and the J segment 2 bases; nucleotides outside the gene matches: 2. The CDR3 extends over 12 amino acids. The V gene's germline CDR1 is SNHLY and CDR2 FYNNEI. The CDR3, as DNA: TGTGCCAGCCTGGGACAGGCCTACGAGCAGTACTTC. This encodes CASLGQAYEQYF.

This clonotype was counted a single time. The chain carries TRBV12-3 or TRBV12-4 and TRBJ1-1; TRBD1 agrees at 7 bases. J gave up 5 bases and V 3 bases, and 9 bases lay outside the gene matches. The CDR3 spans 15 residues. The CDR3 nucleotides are TGTGCCAGCAGTTTTTACAGGACAGGCGGGACTGAAGCTTTCTTT. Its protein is CASSFYRTGGTEAFF.

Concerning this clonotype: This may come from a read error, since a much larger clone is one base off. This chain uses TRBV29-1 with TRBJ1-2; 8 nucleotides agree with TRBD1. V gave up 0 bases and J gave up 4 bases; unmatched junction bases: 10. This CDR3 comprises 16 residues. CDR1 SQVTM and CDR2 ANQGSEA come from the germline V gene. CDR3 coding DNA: TGCAGCGTTGAAGATACCCCCGGACAGGGCAGCTATGGCTACACCTTC. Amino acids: CSVEDTPGQGSYGYTF.

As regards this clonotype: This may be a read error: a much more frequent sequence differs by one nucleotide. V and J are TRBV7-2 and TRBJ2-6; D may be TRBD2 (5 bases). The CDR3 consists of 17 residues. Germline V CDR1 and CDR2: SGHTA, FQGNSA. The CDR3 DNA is TGTGTCAGCAGCCAGGAGGACCAGCGTTTCGGGGCCAACGTCCTGACTTTC. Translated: CVSSQEDQRFGANVLTF.

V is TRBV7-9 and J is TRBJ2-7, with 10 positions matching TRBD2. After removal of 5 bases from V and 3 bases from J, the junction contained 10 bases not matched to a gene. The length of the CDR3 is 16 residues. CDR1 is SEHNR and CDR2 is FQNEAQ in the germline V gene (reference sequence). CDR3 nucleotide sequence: TGTGCCAGCAGCCTCCTTAGCGGGGGGATACGCTACGAGCAGTACTTC. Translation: CASSLLSGGIRYEQYF.

The CDR3 DNA reads TGTGCCAGCGGGAGGAGAGGGACCGGGGAGCTGTTTTTT. As protein: CASGRRGTGELFF. The V and J genes are TRBV7-3 and TRBJ2-2; maybe TRBD2 (6 bases). Trimming removed 8 bases at V and 5 bases at J, with 12 bases between. There are 13 residues in the CDR3. The germline V gene encodes CDR1 SGHTA and CDR2 FQGTGA.

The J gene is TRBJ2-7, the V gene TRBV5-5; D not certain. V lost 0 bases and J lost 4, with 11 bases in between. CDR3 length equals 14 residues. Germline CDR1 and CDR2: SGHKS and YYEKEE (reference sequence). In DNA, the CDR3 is TGTGCCAGCAGCTTGGACATTCCTTTTTACGAGCAGTACTTC. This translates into CASSLDIPFYEQYF.

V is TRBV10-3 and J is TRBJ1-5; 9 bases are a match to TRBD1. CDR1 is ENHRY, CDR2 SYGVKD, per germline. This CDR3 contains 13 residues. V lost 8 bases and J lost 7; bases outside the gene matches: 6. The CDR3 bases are TGTGCCATCGGACGGGACAGGGACCAGCCCCAGCATTTT. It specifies CAIGRDRDQPQHF.

The DNA for the CDR3 is TGTGCCAGCAGCCGGGGGGGACAGGGCTATTCACCCCTCCACTTT. It codes for CASSRGGQGYSPLHF. The chain has TRBV12-3 or TRBV12-4 and TRBJ1-6; 9 bases match TRBD1. Germline trimming cut 6 bases from V and 8 bases from J; bases unmatched to any gene: 8. This CDR3 has 15 amino acids.

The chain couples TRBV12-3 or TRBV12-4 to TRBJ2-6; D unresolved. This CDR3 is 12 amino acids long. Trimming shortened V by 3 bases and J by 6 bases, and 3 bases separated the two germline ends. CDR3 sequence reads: CASSFLANVLTF. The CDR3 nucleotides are TGTGCCAGCAGTTTTTTGGCCAACGTCCTGACTTTC.

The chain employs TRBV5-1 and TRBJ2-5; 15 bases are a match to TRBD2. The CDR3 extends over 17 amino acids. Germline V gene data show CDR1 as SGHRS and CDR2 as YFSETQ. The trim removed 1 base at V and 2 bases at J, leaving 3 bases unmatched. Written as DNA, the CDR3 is TGCGCCAGCAGCTTGACAGGGACTAGCGGGGGGCAAGAGACCCAGTACTTC. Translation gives CASSLTGTSGGQETQYF.

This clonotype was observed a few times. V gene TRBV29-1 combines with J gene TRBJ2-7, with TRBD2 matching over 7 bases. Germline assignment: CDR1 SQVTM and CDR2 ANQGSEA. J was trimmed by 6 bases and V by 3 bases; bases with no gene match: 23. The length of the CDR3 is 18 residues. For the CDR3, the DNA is TGCAGCGTTGAGACAGCGGTGGGTGACAGCGGGATGGGGCGCGAGCAGTACTTC. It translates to CSVETAVGDSGMGREQYF.

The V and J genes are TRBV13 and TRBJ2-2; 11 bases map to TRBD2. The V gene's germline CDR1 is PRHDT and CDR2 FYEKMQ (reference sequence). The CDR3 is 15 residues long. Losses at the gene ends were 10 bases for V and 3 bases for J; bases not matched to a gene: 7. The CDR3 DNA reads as TGTGCCACCCGACTAGCGGGGTCGTACACCGGGGAGCTGTTTTTT. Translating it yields CATRLAGSYTGELFF.

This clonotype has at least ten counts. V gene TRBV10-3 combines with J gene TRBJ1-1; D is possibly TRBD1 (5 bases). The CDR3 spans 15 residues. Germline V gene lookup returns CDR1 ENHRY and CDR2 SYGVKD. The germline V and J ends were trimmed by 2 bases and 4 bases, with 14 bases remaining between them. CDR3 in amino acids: CAISEGGAQGTEAFF. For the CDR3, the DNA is TGTGCCATCAGTGAGGGGGGAGCCCAGGGCACTGAAGCTTTCTTT.

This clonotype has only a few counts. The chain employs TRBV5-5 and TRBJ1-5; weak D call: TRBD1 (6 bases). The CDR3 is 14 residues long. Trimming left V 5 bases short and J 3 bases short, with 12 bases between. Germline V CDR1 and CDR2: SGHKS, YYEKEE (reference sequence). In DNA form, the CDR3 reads TGTGCCAGCAGACAGGGTGTGGACAATCAGCCCCAGCATTTT. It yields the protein CASRQGVDNQPQHF.

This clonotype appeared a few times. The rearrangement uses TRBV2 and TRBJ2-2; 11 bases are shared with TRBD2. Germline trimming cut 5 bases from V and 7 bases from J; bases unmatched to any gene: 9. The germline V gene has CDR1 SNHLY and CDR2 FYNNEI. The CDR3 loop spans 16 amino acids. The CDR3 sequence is CASSPSTSGVIGELFF. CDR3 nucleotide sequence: TGTGCCAGCAGTCCCTCGACTAGCGGGGTTATCGGGGAGCTGTTTTTT.

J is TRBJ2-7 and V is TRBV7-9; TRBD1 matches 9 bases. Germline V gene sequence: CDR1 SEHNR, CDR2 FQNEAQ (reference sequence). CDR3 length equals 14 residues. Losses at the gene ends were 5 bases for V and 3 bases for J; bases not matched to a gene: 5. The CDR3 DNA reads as TGTGCCAGCAGCCGGACAGGGGCTGACTACGAGCAGTACTTC. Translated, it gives CASSRTGADYEQYF.